These 22 T cell receptor beta chains came from one sample sequenced in a study of shared clonotypes between healthy human individuals. Measured with immunoSEQ multiplex PCR; TCRdb has only the in-frame clones, and not every one. Of approximately 320,000 clones listed, about 74% were seen once; the top ten hold about 9.3%. The sample was memory CD4+ T cells sorted from blood. The subset is: CD45RA-negative fraction. The receptors stem from a young man in good health.

The chain uses TRBV2 and TRBJ2-5; D may be TRBD1 or TRBD2 (6 bases each). V lost 6 bases, J lost 4 bases, and 12 bases lay in between. The CDR3 runs 13 residues. The V gene's germline CDR1 is SNHLY and CDR2 FYNNEI. CDR3 amino acids: CASRVGGVETQYF. DNA for the CDR3: TGTGCCAGCAGAGTGGGGGGCGTAGAGACCCAGTACTTC.

CDR3 sequence reads: CASSLVTGGEQFF. CDR3 nucleotides: TGTGCCAGCAGTTTAGTTACAGGGGGCGAGCAGTTCTTC. The chain joins TRBV28 to TRBJ2-1; 9 nucleotides agree with TRBD1. CDR3 length: 13 amino acids. The germline CDR1 and CDR2 sequences are MDHEN and SYDVKM. V dropped 2 bases and J dropped 10; count of bases not matched to a gene: 3.

This chain uses TRBV28 with TRBJ2-7, with 12 bases fitting TRBD2. This CDR3 has 17 residues. J was trimmed by 2 bases and V by 7 bases; bases with no gene match: 12. Germline CDR1 is MDHEN and CDR2 is SYDVKM. The CDR3 region has the DNA TGTGCCAGCACCCAACGGGCTAGCGGGAGGGTCCCCTACGAGCAGTACTTC. Translation gives CASTQRASGRVPYEQYF. Using reference TRBV28 and TRBJ2-7 for the parts outside the CDR3, the full variable domain is DVKVTQSSRYLVKRTGEKVFLECVQDMDHENMFWYRQDPGLGLRLIYFSYDVKMKEKGDIPEGYSVSREKKERFSLILESASTNQTSMYLCASTQRASGRVPYEQYFGPGTRLTVT.

With respect to this clone: The same CDR3 also results from other DNA sequences found in this sample. The rearrangement links TRBV5-4 to TRBJ1-1; no definite D call. Deletions cut 0 bases from V and 1 base from J, with 7 bases between. The CDR3 is made up of 14 amino acids. CDR1 is SGHNT, CDR2 YYREEE, per germline (reference sequence). The CDR3 sequence is CASSLEQRNTEAFF. The CDR3 DNA sequence: TGTGCCAGCAGCTTGGAACAGCGGAACACTGAAGCTTTCTTT.

This chain joins TRBV20-1 and TRBJ1-1; D might be TRBD1 (5 bases). The length of the CDR3 is 11 residues. Deletions cut 5 bases from V and 5 bases from J, with 9 bases between. Germline V CDR1 and CDR2: DFQATT, SNEGSKA (reference sequence). The DNA of the CDR3 is TGCAGTGCTCCGAAGGGGACTGAAGCTTTCTTT. It specifies CSAPKGTEAFF.

This sequence joins TRBV7-9 and TRBJ2-7, with D unclear. Germline loops: CDR1 SEHNR, CDR2 FQNEAQ (reference sequence). The CDR3 is made up of 15 amino acids. V lost 1 base and J lost 6, with 16 bases in between. The CDR3 loop is CASSLELGRGGEQYF. The CDR3 region has the DNA TGTGCCAGCAGCTTAGAATTGGGAAGAGGTGGCGAGCAGTACTTC.

The genes are TRBV13 and TRBJ1-2, with 8 bases lining up with TRBD1. The CDR3 is 13 amino acids. CDR1 PRHDT and CDR2 FYEKMQ come from the germline V gene (reference sequence). Unmatched junction bases numbered 6, after V lost 5 bases and J lost 7 bases. The chain's CDR3 is CASSRTGNGGYTF. DNA for the CDR3: TGTGCCAGCAGCCGGACAGGGAACGGTGGCTACACCTTC.

The chain combines TRBV10-3 with TRBJ2-1; no clear D gene. This CDR3 has 11 amino acids. Per germline, CDR1 ENHRY and CDR2 SYGVKD. V was shortened by 3 bases and J by 9 bases, with 6 bases between the two germline ends. The CDR3 DNA sequence: TGTGCCATCAGTGAAATGGGTGAGCAGTTCTTC. This codes for CAISEMGEQFF.

This chain connects TRBV19 to TRBJ1-5; the D is unclear. Between the trimmed V and J ends, which lost 5 bases and 2 bases, there was a span of 13 bases. CDR1 and CDR2 (germline): LNHDA, SQIVND (reference sequence). There are 15 residues in the CDR3. The CDR3 DNA is TGTGCCAGTAGTCCTGCGTTCGTTCGCAATCAGCCCCAGCATTTT. Translated: CASSPAFVRNQPQHF.

This chain links TRBV19 with TRBJ2-5; D not certain. There are 11 residues in the CDR3. CDR1 and CDR2 from the germline V gene are LNHDA and SQIVND (reference sequence). Trimming took off 4 bases at V and 4 bases at J, with 4 bases between the two ends. CDR3 protein: CASSTGETQYF. As DNA, the CDR3 is TGTGCCAGTAGTACTGGAGAGACCCAGTACTTC.

This chain uses TRBV4-1 with TRBJ2-3, with 10 bases that match TRBD2. Germline V gene lookup returns CDR1 MGHRA and CDR2 YSYEKL. The CDR3 consists of 19 residues. The V and J ends lost 4 bases and 0 bases, in that order; junction bases with no gene match: 13. The CDR3 coding sequence is TGCGCCAGCAGCCTCCGAAGGGGGACTAGCGACCCTAGCACAGATACGCAGTATTTT. Its translation: CASSLRRGTSDPSTDTQYF.

This chain connects TRBV28 to TRBJ2-7; no firm D call. The germline V gene has CDR1 MDHEN and CDR2 SYDVKM. The CDR3 is 12 amino acids. V dropped 6 bases and J dropped 6 bases, with 12 bases sitting between them. The CDR3 nucleotides read TGTGCCAGCAGCACCGACCAGTTCGAGCAGTACTTC. Translation gives CASSTDQFEQYF.

The rearrangement uses TRBV7-9 and TRBJ2-1; 8 bases fit TRBD1. The CDR3 has 17 residues. After removal of 4 bases from V and 0 bases from J, the junction contained 8 bases not matched to a gene. Looked up from germline, CDR1 is SEHNR and CDR2 is FQNEAQ (reference sequence). This chain's CDR3 is CASSSSGQGGSYNEQFF. The CDR3 region has the DNA TGTGCCAGCAGCTCGTCTGGACAGGGTGGCTCCTACAATGAGCAGTTCTTC.

This clone was seen only once. V and J are TRBV11-2 and TRBJ2-5; 10 bases line up with TRBD1. Germline lookup yields CDR1 SGHAT and CDR2 FQNNGV. V shed 6 bases, J shed 3 bases, and the junction held 7 bases outside the gene matches. This CDR3 has 15 amino acids. In DNA, the CDR3 is TGTGCCAGCAGTTACGGGACAGGGGTAAAAGAGACCCAGTACTTC. Translated: CASSYGTGVKETQYF.

This clone has more than one count but fewer than ten. This chain uses TRBV9 with TRBJ2-5; 7 bases are shared with TRBD2. Germline V gene sequence: CDR1 SGDLS, CDR2 YYNGEE. The CDR3 has 16 amino acids. V shed 0 bases, J shed 1 base, and the junction held 6 bases outside the gene matches. Written as DNA, the CDR3 is TGTGCCAGCAGCGTAGTGGTGGGAGGGCCCCAAGAGACCCAGTACTTC. Its translation is CASSVVVGGPQETQYF.

This clone was detected only a few times. The CDR3 DNA sequence: TGTGCCATCAGGGGGGGTGGAGCTAGCGGGAGGAATGAGCAGTTCTTC. This gives the protein CAIRGGGASGRNEQFF. The J gene is TRBJ2-1, the V gene TRBV10-3, with 11 bases that match TRBD2. Per the germline V gene, CDR1 is ENHRY and CDR2 is SYGVKD. Trimming at V came to 6 bases and at J to 7 bases, leaving 11 bases not matched to a gene. CDR3 length equals 16 residues.

The chain employs TRBV2 and TRBJ2-2; D perhaps matches TRBD1 (6 bases). The CDR3 consists of 16 residues. The V end was cut by 6 bases, the J end by 5 bases, with 19 bases between. Germline CDR1 is SNHLY and CDR2 is FYNNEI. The CDR3 region is CASRGAIGSTTGELFF. CDR3 sequence (DNA): TGTGCCAGCAGGGGGGCTATTGGCAGTACGACCGGGGAGCTGTTTTTT.

The chain uses TRBV5-1 and TRBJ2-5; TRBD2 matches at 9 bases. The junction had 4 bases not matched to a gene; V was cut back by 0 bases and J by 1 base. Per the germline V gene, CDR1 is SGHRS and CDR2 is YFSETQ. The CDR3 consists of 16 residues. CDR3 in DNA: TGCGCCAGCAGCTTGGTTTTAGCGGGAGTCCAAGAGACCCAGTACTTC. Protein: CASSLVLAGVQETQYF. Using reference TRBV5-1 and TRBJ2-5 for the parts outside the CDR3, the full variable domain is KAGVTQTPRYLIKTRGQQVTLSCSPISGHRSVSWYQQTPGQGLQFLFEYFSETQRNKGNFPGRFSGRQFSNSRSEMNVSTLELGDSALYLCASSLVLAGVQETQYFGPGTRLLVL.

The CDR3: CASSEVVWELAPAAQFF. The CDR3 DNA sequence: TGTGCCAGCAGTGAGGTAGTGTGGGAACTAGCGCCAGCCGCTCAGTTCTTC. The V call is TRBV25-1, the J call TRBJ2-1, with 7 bases aligning to TRBD2. Germline V gene sequence: CDR1 MGHDK, CDR2 SYGVNS. V lost 3 bases, J lost 13 bases, and 21 bases stayed unmatched. The CDR3 is 17 amino acids.

The chain employs TRBV19 and TRBJ2-1; 15 bases agree with TRBD2. Germline loops: CDR1 LNHDA, CDR2 SQIVND (reference sequence). The CDR3 has 15 amino acids. V dropped 4 bases and J dropped 9; count of bases not matched to a gene: 4. For the CDR3, the DNA is TGTGCCAGTAGTAGGACTAGCGGGAGGGCCGGTGAGCAGTTCTTC. Translated, it gives CASSRTSGRAGEQFF.

CDR3 coding DNA: TGTGCCAGCAGCTTGGAACTAGCGGGAGCCTCCGAGCAGTACTTC. This gives the protein CASSLELAGASEQYF. The chain has TRBV5-5 and TRBJ2-7, with 11 bases matching TRBD2. CDR3 length equals 15 residues. Germline V gives CDR1 SGHKS, CDR2 YYEKEE (reference sequence). The J segment lost 6 bases and the V segment lost 0 bases, leaving 5 bases of the junction unmatched. The entire variable domain, with the rest obtained from reference TRBV5-5 and TRBJ2-7, is as follows: DAGVTQSPTHLIKTRGQQVTLRCSPISGHKSVSWYQQVLGQGPQFIFQYYEKEERGRGNFPDRFSARQFPNYSSELNVNALLLGDSALYLCASSLELAGASEQYFGPGTRLTVT.

This clone was observed a few times. The V and J genes are TRBV21-1 and TRBJ2-1; TRBD2, the table's D call, lacks a check against the DNA. TRBV21-1 is a pseudogene segment. This CDR3 has 16 amino acids. This CDR3 is CASSSVIEAGQIEQFF. CDR3 coding DNA: TGTGCCAGCAGCTCTGTAATCGAAGCGGGCCAAATTGAGCAGTTCTTC.